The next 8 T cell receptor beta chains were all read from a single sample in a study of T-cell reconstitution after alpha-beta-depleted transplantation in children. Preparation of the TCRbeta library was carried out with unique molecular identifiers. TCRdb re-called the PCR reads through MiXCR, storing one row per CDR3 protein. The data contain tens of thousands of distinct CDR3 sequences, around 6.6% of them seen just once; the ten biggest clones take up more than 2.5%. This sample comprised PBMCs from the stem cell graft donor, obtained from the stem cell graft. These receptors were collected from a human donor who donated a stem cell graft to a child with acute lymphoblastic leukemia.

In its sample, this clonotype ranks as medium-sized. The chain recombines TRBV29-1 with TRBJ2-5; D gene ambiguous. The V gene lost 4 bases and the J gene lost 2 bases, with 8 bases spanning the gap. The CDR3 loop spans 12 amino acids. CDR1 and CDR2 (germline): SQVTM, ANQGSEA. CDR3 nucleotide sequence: TGCAGCGTTGTAAGGGATCAAGAGACCCAGTACTTC. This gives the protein CSVVRDQETQYF.

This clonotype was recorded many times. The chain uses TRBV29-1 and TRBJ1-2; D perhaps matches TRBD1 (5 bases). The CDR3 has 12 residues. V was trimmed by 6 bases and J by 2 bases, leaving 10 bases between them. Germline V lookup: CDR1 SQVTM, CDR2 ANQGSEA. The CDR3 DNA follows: TGCAGCGTCCAAGACAGAAACTATGGCTACACCTTC. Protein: CSVQDRNYGYTF.

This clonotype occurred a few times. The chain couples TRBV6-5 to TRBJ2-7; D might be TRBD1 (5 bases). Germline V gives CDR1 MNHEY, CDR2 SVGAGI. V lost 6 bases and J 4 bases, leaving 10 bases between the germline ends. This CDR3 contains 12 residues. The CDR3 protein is CASSQGPYEQYF. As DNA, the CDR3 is TGTGCCAGCAGCCAGGGCCCATACGAGCAGTACTTC.

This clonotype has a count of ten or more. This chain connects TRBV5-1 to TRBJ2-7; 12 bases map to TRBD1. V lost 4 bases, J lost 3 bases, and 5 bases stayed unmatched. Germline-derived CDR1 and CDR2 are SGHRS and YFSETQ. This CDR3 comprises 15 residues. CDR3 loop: CASSPGTGGSYEQYF. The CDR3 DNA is TGCGCCAGCAGCCCAGGGACAGGGGGCAGCTACGAGCAGTACTTC.

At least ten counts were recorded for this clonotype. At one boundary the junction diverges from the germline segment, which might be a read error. The CDR3 protein is CATSSGRVQFF. The CDR3 region has the DNA TGTGCCACCAGTAGCGGGAGAGTGCAGTTCTTC. The V and J genes are TRBV12-3 or TRBV12-4 and TRBJ2-1; 9 positions agree with TRBD2. This CDR3 has 11 amino acids.

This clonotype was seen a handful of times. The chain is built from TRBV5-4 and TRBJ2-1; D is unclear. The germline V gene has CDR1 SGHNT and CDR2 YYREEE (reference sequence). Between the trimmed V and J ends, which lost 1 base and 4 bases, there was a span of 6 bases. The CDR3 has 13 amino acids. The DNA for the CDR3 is TGTGCCAGCAGCTTGAGGGCGTACAATGAGCAGTTCTTC. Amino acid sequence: CASSLRAYNEQFF.

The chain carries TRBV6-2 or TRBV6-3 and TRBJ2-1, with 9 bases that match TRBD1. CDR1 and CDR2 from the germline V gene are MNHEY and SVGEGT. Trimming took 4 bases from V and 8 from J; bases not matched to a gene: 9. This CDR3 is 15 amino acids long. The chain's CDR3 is CASSSGQGSIDEQFF. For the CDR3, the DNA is TGTGCCAGCAGTTCGGGACAGGGAAGTATCGATGAGCAGTTCTTC.

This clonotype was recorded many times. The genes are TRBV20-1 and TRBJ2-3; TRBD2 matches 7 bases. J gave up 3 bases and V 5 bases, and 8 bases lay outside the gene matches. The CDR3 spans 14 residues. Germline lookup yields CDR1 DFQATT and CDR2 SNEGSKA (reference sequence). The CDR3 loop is CSAGGGRGTDTQYF. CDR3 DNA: TGCAGTGCTGGAGGCGGGAGAGGAACAGATACGCAGTATTTT.